This entry lists 2 T cell receptor beta chains sequenced from one sample in a study of blood T cell repertoires in COVID-19. Clones were sequenced by immunoSEQ multiplex PCR, and TCRdb holds only the in-frame ones, with some missing. Seen here are about 260,000 clones, around 84% observed once, and the top ten hold around 5.1%. Sequenced: peripheral blood. The receptors here all came from an older woman with COVID-19, enrolled during active disease.

The gene calls are TRBV28 and TRBJ1-1, with D possibly matching TRBD1 (5 bases). CDR3 size: 15 residues. The V gene lost 2 bases and the J gene lost 2 bases, with 12 bases spanning the gap. Per germline, CDR1 MDHEN and CDR2 SYDVKM. The CDR3 coding sequence is TGTGCCAGCAGTTTACAGGGCCTCAGAAACACTGAAGCTTTCTTT. Residues: CASSLQGLRNTEAFF.

The chain couples TRBV15 to TRBJ1-4; TRBD1 is a possible D gene (6 bases). The CDR3 runs to 15 residues. CDR1 and CDR2 from the germline V gene are LNHNV and YYDKDF (reference sequence). Trimming cost V 0 bases and J 11 bases, with 16 bases left between them. As DNA, the CDR3 is TGTGCCACCAGCAGAGAGTTAGGGGGAACGGGGAAACTGTTTTTT. Protein product: CATSRELGGTGKLFF.